This T cell receptor beta chain was recovered during a study of T cells after yellow fever vaccination. Overall study context: Any fraction with a low cell number was prepared using SMART-Seq v4 Ultra Low Input.

TCRdb re-analysed the 5' RACE reads in MiXCR, keeping a single row per CDR3 protein. In the table there are over 65,000 distinct CDR3 sequences, roughly 15% of which are singletons. The CDR3 loop spans 14 amino acids. Germline CDR1 is DFQATT and CDR2 is SNEGSKA (reference sequence). Trimming removed 6 bases from V and 1 base from J; junction bases left unmatched: 6. A single count supports this clonotype. This receptor was identified in a man between 18 and 35 years old who received the YFV17D yellow fever vaccine. J is TRBJ2-1 and V is TRBV20-1; 7 bases match TRBD2. The specimen comprised CD8+ T cells not binding an NS4B(214-222) dextramer, sorted from PBMCs, sampled less than 25 days after the first yellow fever vaccination. The CDR3 sequence is CSALKRGSYNEQFF. DNA for the CDR3: TGCAGTGCCTTAAAGCGGGGATCCTACAATGAGCAGTTCTTC.